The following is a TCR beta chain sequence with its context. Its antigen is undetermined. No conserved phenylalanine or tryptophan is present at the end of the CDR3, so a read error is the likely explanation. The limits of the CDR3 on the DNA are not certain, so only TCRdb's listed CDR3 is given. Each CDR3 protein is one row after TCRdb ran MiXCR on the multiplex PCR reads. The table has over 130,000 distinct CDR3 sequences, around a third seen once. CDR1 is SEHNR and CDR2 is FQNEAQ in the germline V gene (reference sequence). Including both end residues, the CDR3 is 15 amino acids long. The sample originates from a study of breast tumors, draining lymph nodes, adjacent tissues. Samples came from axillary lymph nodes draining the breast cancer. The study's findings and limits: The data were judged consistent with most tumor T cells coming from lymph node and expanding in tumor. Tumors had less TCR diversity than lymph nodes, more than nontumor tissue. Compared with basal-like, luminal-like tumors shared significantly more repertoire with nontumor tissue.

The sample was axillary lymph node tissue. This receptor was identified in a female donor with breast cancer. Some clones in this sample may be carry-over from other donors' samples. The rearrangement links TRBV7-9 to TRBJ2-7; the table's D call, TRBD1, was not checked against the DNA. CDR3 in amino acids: CASRHGDRSSYERYL.